This TCR beta chain came from a study of Tregs in tolerant kidney transplant recipients. Study at large: The nonmyeloablative bone marrow transplants came from related graft donors, with transient mixed chimerism. Broader study findings: Antigen-driven expansion was suggested because donor-specific Tregs expanded more than all Tregs in tolerant patients.

Looked up from germline, CDR1 is SGHRS and CDR2 is YFSETQ. This CDR3 spans 15 amino acids. The V end was cut by 5 bases, the J end by 4 bases, with 16 bases between. Unstimulated regulatory T cells (CD4+CD25+CD127-), CD4+CD25- non-regulatory cells, CD4 and CD8 cells were FACS-sorted from thawed PBMCs. Sequenced by immunoSEQ multiplex PCR; TCRdb stores in-frame clones only, minus some. The table records some 55,000 clones, 80% to 90% of them present only once. Comments on this clone: Its matching antigen is unknown.

The material sequenced was Tregs from blood, taken before the transplant. The clonotype was recovered from a human donor who received a combined kidney and bone marrow transplant. V is TRBV5-1 and J is TRBJ2-1, with D hard to call. This CDR3 is CASRDSQPGYNEQFF. In DNA, the CDR3 is TGCGCCAGCAGGGATAGCCAGCCGGGTTACAATGAGCAGTTCTTC. Together with reference TRBV5-1 and TRBJ2-1, the CDR3 gives the full variable domain: KAGVTQTPRYLIKTRGQQVTLSCSPISGHRSVSWYQQTPGQGLQFLFEYFSETQRNKGNFPGRFSGRQFSNSRSEMNVSTLELGDSALYLCASRDSQPGYNEQFFGPGTRLTVL.